This T cell receptor (beta chain) came from a study of human T cells and chemical hapten exposure. Indicated time point: patch test 3, about 24 weeks after DPC sensitization. Treatment in this sample: therapeutic diphenylcyclopropenone sensitization with weekly scalp DPC. V was cut by 0 bases and J by 0 bases, with 7 bases left in between. The CDR3 is 15 amino acids. Looked up from germline, CDR1 is SGHRS and CDR2 is YFSETQ. TCRdb recomputed calls from the RACE reads with MiXCR, one row per CDR3 protein. This table has 150,000 to 200,000 distinct CDR3 sequences, around a quarter appearing once. The J gene is TRBJ1-5, the V gene TRBV5-1; D is undetermined. The sample consisted of whole blood, taken in connection with sensitization to the hapten diphenylcyclopropenone (DPC). The clonotype comes from a woman under 30 with alopecia areata. Some clones in this sample may be carry-over from other donors' samples. The DNA of the CDR3 is TGCGCCAGCAGCTTGGGTACCTATAGCAATCAGCCCCAGCATTTT. This encodes CASSLGTYSNQPQHF.